Below are 13 T cell receptor beta chains sequenced from a single sample in a study of OX40 agonist ivuxolimab in advanced cancers. Clones were sequenced by immunoSEQ multiplex PCR, and TCRdb holds only the in-frame ones, with some missing. Among tens of thousands of clones listed, roughly 84% were seen once. The material sequenced was CD4+ or CD8+ T cells sorted from blood, taken in a trial of the OX40 agonist ivuxolimab. These receptor sequences come from an adult with an advanced solid tumor such as melanoma, head and neck, liver or kidney cancer.

The chain has TRBV28 and TRBJ2-3; TRBD2 agrees at 8 bases. CDR1 and CDR2 (germline): MDHEN, SYDVKM. The CDR3 is 18 amino acids. V dropped 6 bases and J dropped 0; count of bases not matched to a gene: 14. CDR3 DNA sequence: TGTGCCAGCAGCCGCTCACCGGGACTAGGTTCTAGCACAGATACGCAGTATTTT. This gives the protein CASSRSPGLGSSTDTQYF. Combining the CDR3 with reference TRBV28 and TRBJ2-3 gives the whole variable domain DVKVTQSSRYLVKRTGEKVFLECVQDMDHENMFWYRQDPGLGLRLIYFSYDVKMKEKGDIPEGYSVSREKKERFSLILESASTNQTSMYLCASSRSPGLGSSTDTQYFGPGTRLTVL.

The chain combines TRBV28 with TRBJ1-2; D uncertain. This CDR3 has 11 residues. Germline V gives CDR1 MDHEN, CDR2 SYDVKM. V was clipped by 5 bases and J by 2 bases, with 3 bases between them. CDR3 loop: CASSTNYGYTF. CDR3 DNA sequence: TGTGCCAGCAGTACAAACTATGGCTACACCTTC.

This chain connects TRBV27 to TRBJ2-7, with a tentative D call TRBD1 (6 bases). The CDR3 is made up of 18 amino acids. The V end was cut by 0 bases, the J end by 2 bases, with 20 bases between. Germline lookup yields CDR1 MNHEY and CDR2 SMNVEV (reference sequence). The CDR3 DNA sequence: TGTGCCAGCAGTTTATCTAACCGAGAGGACAGTCCTACCTACGAGCAGTACTTC. The encoded protein is CASSLSNREDSPTYEQYF.

The V gene is TRBV10-1, the J gene TRBJ1-1, with 7 nucleotides matching TRBD1. The germline V gene has CDR1 WNHNN and CDR2 SYGVQD (reference sequence). The V segment lost 4 bases and the J segment 1 base; nucleotides outside the gene matches: 3. The CDR3 contains 14 residues. This chain's CDR3 is CASSARQGNTEAFF. The DNA for the CDR3 is TGCGCCAGCAGTGCGAGACAGGGGAACACTGAAGCTTTCTTT.

The rearrangement links TRBV27 to TRBJ1-2; TRBD1 agrees at 8 bases. V lost 7 bases, J lost 5 bases, and 9 bases stayed unmatched. Per germline, CDR1 MNHEY and CDR2 SMNVEV (reference sequence). The CDR3 loop spans 14 amino acids. CDR3 DNA sequence: TGTGCCAGCAAAAGCAGGGGGCAATTTTATGGCTACACCTTC. It translates to CASKSRGQFYGYTF.

This clone has just a few counts. V is TRBV6-1 and J is TRBJ2-4, with D perhaps matching TRBD1 (8 bases). The V gene's germline CDR1 is MNHNS and CDR2 SASEGT. V lost 1 base and J lost 8, with 15 bases in between. The length of the CDR3 is 15 residues. CDR3 DNA sequence: TGTGCCAGCAGTGAAGGAACAGGGGGGGGTTACATTCAGTACTTC. This encodes CASSEGTGGGYIQYF.

This clone was seen a handful of times. The rearrangement links TRBV7-9 to TRBJ1-1, with D unresolved. Between the trimmed V and J ends, which lost 6 bases and 3 bases, there was a span of 14 bases. The length of the CDR3 is 14 residues. Germline V gene sequence: CDR1 SEHNR, CDR2 FQNEAQ (reference sequence). CDR3 residues: CASRNSWGDTEAFF. The DNA of the CDR3 is TGTGCCAGCAGAAACAGCTGGGGTGACACTGAAGCTTTCTTT.

V is TRBV4-1 and J is TRBJ1-5, with D perhaps matching TRBD1 (6 bases). This CDR3 contains 16 residues. Germline CDR1 is MGHRA and CDR2 is YSYEKL. V lost 1 base and J lost 4, with 14 bases in between. This chain's CDR3 is CASSQVATGGNQPQHF. Written as DNA, the CDR3 is TGCGCCAGCAGCCAAGTGGCGACAGGAGGTAATCAGCCCCAGCATTTT.

The rearrangement joins TRBV6-5 to TRBJ1-5; possible D gene TRBD1, 6 bases. Germline CDR1 and CDR2: MNHEY and SVGAGI. The germline V and J ends were trimmed by 4 bases and 7 bases, with 11 bases remaining between them. The CDR3 length is 13 residues. In DNA, the CDR3 is TGTGCCAGCAGTTCTCAGGGGAAGCAGCCCCAGCATTTT. Protein: CASSSQGKQPQHF.

V and J are TRBV6-1 and TRBJ2-3, with D perhaps assigned TRBD1 or TRBD2 (5 bases each). Germline V CDR1 and CDR2: MNHNS, SASEGT. The CDR3 is 15 amino acids. The ends were cut back, 0 bases at V and 2 bases at J, with 9 bases in the middle. The CDR3 spells CASSEARGYTDTQYF. The CDR3 coding sequence is TGTGCCAGCAGTGAAGCGAGGGGCTACACAGATACGCAGTATTTT.

The chain recombines TRBV5-1 with TRBJ2-5; 8 nucleotides agree with TRBD2. CDR3 size: 14 residues. Germline V gene lookup returns CDR1 SGHRS and CDR2 YFSETQ. Germline trimming cut 4 bases from V and 2 bases from J; bases unmatched to any gene: 4. CDR3 in amino acids: CASSPGGAQETQYF. In DNA, the CDR3 is TGCGCCAGCAGCCCGGGGGGGGCACAAGAGACCCAGTACTTC.

This chain joins TRBV7-9 and TRBJ1-2; D not certain. The germline gives CDR1 SEHNR, CDR2 FQNEAQ (reference sequence). The germline V and J ends were trimmed by 5 bases and 1 base, with 5 bases remaining between them. CDR3 length equals 12 residues. As DNA, the CDR3 is TGTGCCAGCAGCGGAGTTAACTATGGCTACACCTTC. Its protein is CASSGVNYGYTF.

This sequence joins TRBV5-1 and TRBJ2-7, with a weak D call TRBD1 (6 bases). Trimming shortened V by 6 bases and J by 3 bases, and 16 bases separated the two germline ends. The CDR3 sequence is 14 residues long. CDR1 and CDR2 (germline): SGHRS, YFSETQ. CDR3 region: CASTQSGTHYEQYF. As DNA, the CDR3 is TGCGCCAGCACCCAGTCCGGGACACACTACGAGCAGTACTTC.